The subject of this entry is one TCR beta chain. Its antigen is not known. The entry originates in a study of CD8+ T cells in alopecia areata. Background on the study: Treated patients took oral tofacitinib at 5 to 10 mg twice daily. General study findings and limits: Relative to normal scalp, lesional scalp, especially alopecia totalis/universalis, showed higher clonality. Only a single nonresponder existed, so baseline CD8+ expansion links stay unclear. Scalp sample data also include resident alphabeta T cells from normal skin.

This CDR3 spans 15 amino acids. Looked up from germline, CDR1 is SGHRS and CDR2 is YFSETQ. The V end was cut by 2 bases, the J end by 3 bases, with 12 bases between. As to treatment: oral pan-JAK inhibitor, 5-10 mg twice daily. RNA extraction was followed by reverse transcription into cDNA, which acted as the sequencing template. The assay was immunoSEQ multiplex PCR, and TCRdb's table has in-frame clones only and misses some. The sample holds 200,000 or so clones; roughly 50% are singletons and the top ten take 5.5% to 6%. The receptor was derived from a human donor with alopecia areata. V usage is TRBV5-1 and J usage is TRBJ2-1, with TRBD1 as a possible D gene (6 bases). The starting material was CD4+ T cells sorted from blood, obtained at week 24, from a patient treated with tofacitinib. CDR3 nucleotides: TGCGCCAGCAGCTTCAATACAGGGCACTACAATGAGCAGTTCTTC. Translation: CASSFNTGHYNEQFF.